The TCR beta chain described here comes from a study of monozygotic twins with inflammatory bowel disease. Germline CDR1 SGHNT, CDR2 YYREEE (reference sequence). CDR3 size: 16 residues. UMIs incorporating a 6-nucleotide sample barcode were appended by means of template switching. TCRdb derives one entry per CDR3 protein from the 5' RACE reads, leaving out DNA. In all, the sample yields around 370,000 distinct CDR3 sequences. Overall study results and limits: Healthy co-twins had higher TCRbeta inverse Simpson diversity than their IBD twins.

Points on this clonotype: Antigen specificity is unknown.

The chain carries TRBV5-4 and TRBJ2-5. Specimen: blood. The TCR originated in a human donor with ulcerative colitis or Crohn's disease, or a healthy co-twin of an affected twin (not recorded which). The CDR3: CASSSSYDRVQETQYF.